The rows below give T cell receptor beta chains drawn from one sample of a study of T cell repertoires in aging, cancer and after chemotherapy. TCRdb redid the calling of the multiplex PCR reads with MiXCR, one entry per CDR3 protein. The sample has about 8,700 distinct CDR3 sequences, roughly 32% seen once. Sequencing was done on a sample of blood. Every receptor here comes from a human donor in good health. Both conserved end residues are part of each CDR3. The D gene is left open where the match is weak. Some rows have no size entry. The others give once, few or many, or a class for an expanded clone.

abundance,j_gene,d_gene,v_gene,len,CDR3aa,CDR3nt
few,TRBJ1-2,.,TRBV20-1,14,CSLTDGGTNYGYTF,TGCAGTTTAACCGACGGGGGAACCAACTATGGCTACACCTTC
once,TRBJ2-5,TRBD1,TRBV7-4,14,CASSSPDRAETQYF,TGTGCCAGCAGCTCCCCGGACAGGGCAGAGACCCAGTACTTC
.,TRBJ2-1,TRBD2,TRBV30,17,CAWGAFGLAARGNEQFF,TGTGCCTGGGGGGCCTTCGGACTAGCGGCAAGGGGCAATGAGCAGTTCTTC
.,TRBJ2-4,.,TRBV6-2/TRBV6-3,16,CASSYIGREGKNIQYF,TGTGCCAGCAGTTACATTGGCAGGGAAGGCAAAAACATTCAGTACTTC
.,TRBJ2-7,.,TRBV12-3/TRBV12-4,11,CASASYYEQYF,TGTGCCAGCGCAAGCTATTACGAGCAGTACTTC
.,TRBJ2-2,TRBD1,TRBV6-5,15,CASSTGTANTGELFF,TGTGCCAGCAGTACCGGGACAGCTAACACCGGGGAGCTGTTTTTT
few,TRBJ1-5,TRBD1,TRBV12-3/TRBV12-4,16,CASSSTGTGTGQPQHF,TGTGCCAGCAGTTCGACCGGGACAGGGACAGGTCAGCCCCAGCATTTT
.,TRBJ2-1,.,TRBV6-1,13,CASSEGDYNEQFF,TGTGCCAGCAGTGAAGGGGACTACAATGAGCAGTTCTTC
.,TRBJ2-3,.,TRBV6-6,14,CASRPPGSTDTQYF,TGTGCCAGCAGGCCGCCGGGGTCCACAGATACGCAGTATTTT
.,TRBJ1-2,.,TRBV20-1,16,CSARATLQGTNYGYTF,TGCAGTGCTAGAGCGACCTTACAGGGTACTAACTATGGCTACACCTTC
.,TRBJ1-2,.,TRBV28,14,CASSLLTLVDGYTF,TGTGCCAGCAGTTTATTGACCCTGGTGGATGGCTACACCTTC
medium-sized,TRBJ2-1,TRBD2,TRBV29-1,17,CSVGGTSGRVAYNEQFF,TGCAGCGTTGGCGGGACTAGCGGGAGGGTCGCCTACAATGAGCAGTTCTTC
.,TRBJ2-7,TRBD2,TRBV6-2/TRBV6-3,14,CASSYTSGSYEQYF,TGTGCCAGCAGTTACACTAGCGGGAGCTACGAGCAGTACTTC
medium-sized,TRBJ2-7,.,TRBV29-1,13,CSVSPRGAYEQYF,TGCAGCGTTTCCCCAAGAGGGGCGTACGAGCAGTACTTC
.,TRBJ2-3,TRBD1,TRBV24-1,16,CATSDPDRDGTDTQYF,TGTGCCACCAGTGATCCGGACAGGGACGGCACAGATACGCAGTATTTT
.,TRBJ1-6,.,TRBV30,13,CAWSTGANSPLHF,TGTGCCTGGAGCACAGGTGCAAATTCACCCCTCCACTTT
.,TRBJ1-5,.,TRBV5-6,14,CASSLRQTNQPQHF,TGTGCCAGCAGCTTAAGACAGACAAATCAGCCCCAGCATTTT
few,TRBJ1-5,.,TRBV20-1,14,CSARDRRGNQPQHF,TGCAGTGCTAGAGATCGGAGGGGCAATCAGCCCCAGCATTTT
few,TRBJ2-3,TRBD2,TRBV20-1,15,CSAGTAGGLGDTQYF,TGCAGTGCTGGAACAGCGGGAGGGCTGGGTGATACGCAGTATTTT
few,TRBJ2-3,.,TRBV13,14,CASSLPWGTDTQYF,TGTGCCAGCAGCCTTCCCTGGGGCACAGATACGCAGTATTTT
.,TRBJ1-6,.,TRBV11-2,14,CASSSTWGDSPLHF,TGTGCCAGCAGCTCAACCTGGGGGGATTCACCCCTCCACTTT
.,TRBJ2-3,.,TRBV19,18,CAAKWTRTWQGRLDTQYF,TGTGCCGCGAAGTGGACCCGGACGTGGCAGGGGCGGCTAGATACGCAGTATTTT
.,TRBJ1-1,.,TRBV6-5,13,CASSSAGSTEAFF,TGTGCCAGCAGTTCAGCAGGGTCGACTGAAGCTTTCTTT
.,TRBJ1-2,.,TRBV4-1,11,CASSPGYGYTF,TGCGCCAGCAGCCCCGGTTATGGCTACACCTTC
.,TRBJ2-5,.,TRBV12-3/TRBV12-4,11,CASSLAGTQYF,TGTGCCAGCAGCCTCGCCGGGACCCAGTACTTC
few,TRBJ2-1,.,TRBV30,17,CAWSVLWGEVRDNEQFF,TGTGCCTGGAGTGTACTGTGGGGGGAGGTTAGGGACAATGAGCAGTTCTTC